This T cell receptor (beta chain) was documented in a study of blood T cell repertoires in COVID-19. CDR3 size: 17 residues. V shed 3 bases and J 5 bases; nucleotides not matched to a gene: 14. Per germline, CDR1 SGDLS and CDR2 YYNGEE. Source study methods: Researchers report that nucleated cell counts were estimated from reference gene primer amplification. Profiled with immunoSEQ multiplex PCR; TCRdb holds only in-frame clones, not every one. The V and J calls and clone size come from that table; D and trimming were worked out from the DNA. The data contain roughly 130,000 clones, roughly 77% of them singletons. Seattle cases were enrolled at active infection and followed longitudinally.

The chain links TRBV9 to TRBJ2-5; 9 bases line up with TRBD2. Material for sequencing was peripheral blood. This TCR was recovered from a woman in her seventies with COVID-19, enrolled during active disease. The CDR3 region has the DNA TGTGCCAGCAGCGCCGGACTAGCGACGAGGGCAGGCGAGACCCAGTACTTC. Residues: CASSAGLATRAGETQYF.